The 9 T cell receptor beta chains below were found in one sample sequenced in a study of T cells after yellow fever vaccination. TCRdb re-called the 5' RACE reads through MiXCR, storing one row per CDR3 protein. The sample shows 200,000 to 300,000 distinct CDR3 sequences, less than 7.5% of them seen only once. Here the sequenced sample was CD4+ T cells sorted from PBMCs, taken on the day of the yellow fever booster vaccination. These receptors were collected from a man between 25 and 39 years old who received the YFV17D yellow fever vaccine.

This clonotype was seen more than once but under ten times. The V and J genes are TRBV7-2 and TRBJ2-7; D gene unclear. V shed 5 bases and J shed 1 base, with 12 bases lying between them. Germline V gives CDR1 SGHTA, CDR2 FQGNSA. The CDR3 has 14 residues. CDR3 loop: CASSTGPQSYEQYF. The DNA of the CDR3 is TGTGCCAGCAGCACCGGACCGCAGTCCTACGAGCAGTACTTC.

The J gene is TRBJ2-5, the V gene TRBV7-9, with D perhaps matching TRBD1 (6 bases). This CDR3 contains 15 residues. V dropped 1 base and J dropped 2 bases, with 11 bases sitting between them. Germline V CDR1 and CDR2: SEHNR, FQNEAQ (reference sequence). The CDR3 bases are TGTGCCAGCAGCTTAGGGGTACAGGGACAAGAGACCCAGTACTTC. Translation gives CASSLGVQGQETQYF.

This chain joins TRBV29-1 and TRBJ2-5; D is possibly TRBD1 (5 bases). Between the trimmed V and J ends, which lost 3 bases and 5 bases, there was a span of 13 bases. The CDR3 length is 13 residues. CDR1 and CDR2 (germline): SQVTM, ANQGSEA. The CDR3: CSVEWAGAETQYF. The CDR3 region has the DNA TGCAGCGTTGAGTGGGCTGGGGCGGAGACCCAGTACTTC.

This chain links TRBV27 with TRBJ1-1; the D is unclear. The CDR3 extends over 13 amino acids. V lost 3 bases and J 6 bases, leaving 11 bases between the germline ends. Germline assignment: CDR1 MNHEY and CDR2 SMNVEV (reference sequence). In DNA form, the CDR3 reads TGTGCCAGCAGTTTGGAACGGGCAGCTGAAGCTTTCTTT. Protein sequence: CASSLERAAEAFF.

The rearrangement uses TRBV27 and TRBJ2-1, with 8 bases fitting TRBD2. V shed 4 bases, J shed 9 bases, and the junction held 17 bases outside the gene matches. Germline values: CDR1 MNHEY, CDR2 SMNVEV (reference sequence). The CDR3 has 17 residues. This CDR3 is CASSSSGLARSDGEQFF. Written as DNA, the CDR3 is TGTGCCAGCAGTTCATCAGGACTAGCCCGGTCGGATGGTGAGCAGTTCTTC.

This chain joins TRBV10-3 and TRBJ1-2, with TRBD1 identical over 7 bases. Germline V gives CDR1 ENHRY, CDR2 SYGVKD. The CDR3 totals 14 residues. V shed 8 bases and J 4 bases; nucleotides not matched to a gene: 10. The CDR3, as DNA: TGTGCCATCGCAATAGGACAGGAGACCTATGGCTACACCTTC. This sequence encodes CAIAIGQETYGYTF.

At least ten counts were recorded for this clonotype. The genes are TRBV5-1 and TRBJ2-7; 7 bases line up with TRBD1. From germline, CDR1 is SGHRS and CDR2 YFSETQ. The CDR3 is made up of 15 amino acids. V shed 5 bases, J shed 1 base, and the junction held 9 bases outside the gene matches. The CDR3 region is CASSSGTGASYEQYF. The CDR3 nucleotides read TGCGCCAGCAGTTCTGGTACAGGGGCATCCTACGAGCAGTACTTC.

This sequence joins TRBV20-1 and TRBJ2-5; D is possibly TRBD2 (5 bases). Trimming took 6 bases from V and 5 from J, leaving 10 bases between them. CDR1 and CDR2 (germline): DFQATT, SNEGSKA (reference sequence). This CDR3 region has 11 residues. The CDR3 DNA reads as TGCAGTGCCGACGGCGGGGAGACCCAGTACTTC. Amino acid sequence: CSADGGETQYF.

This clonotype was detected only a few times. The V gene is TRBV29-1, the J gene TRBJ1-3; perhaps TRBD1 as D (6 bases). Trimming removed 4 bases from V and 0 bases from J, with 22 bases in between. The CDR3 extends over 18 amino acids. Germline V CDR1 and CDR2: SQVTM, ANQGSEA. Here the CDR3 DNA reads TGCAGCGTTGGCCACAGGGTGCCCAACGAATTCTCTGGAAACACCATATATTTT. It is translated as CSVGHRVPNEFSGNTIYF.